The sequence of this T cell receptor (beta chain) was determined in a study of T cells in Graves' hyperthyroidism and ophthalmopathy. Authors of the study amplified TCR beta CDR3 regions from RNA transcripts. The TCR CDR3 was amplified in a first-round RT-PCR using the HTBI primer set. One entry per CDR3 protein results from TCRdb running MiXCR on the multiplex PCR reads. The sample holds more than 550,000 distinct CDR3 sequences, 17% seen once. The germline V gene encodes CDR1 MNHNS and CDR2 SASEGT. This CDR3 region has 14 residues. The V gene lost 6 bases and the J gene lost 3 bases, with 14 bases spanning the gap. This clonotype has at least ten counts.

Sequenced input: blood. The chain joins TRBV6-1 to TRBJ2-5; D might be TRBD1 (6 bases). This receptor was identified in a man in his forties or fifties with Graves' hyperthyroidism. The CDR3 loop reads CASRHTDREETQYF. Here the CDR3 DNA reads TGTGCCAGCAGACACACGGACAGAGAAGAGACCCAGTACTTC.